One and the same sample provided the 10 T cell receptor beta chains below, sequenced in a study of radiation and T cells in renal cell carcinoma (dated by TCRdb to about 2020). The time point label on this specimen signifies: blood 4 weeks post-SBRT, at nephrectomy. Per the publication, the treatment or condition label means: 15 Gy SBRT to primary tumor, nephrectomy 4 weeks later. Library preparation employed the immunoSEQ multiplex PCR assay. Sourced from immuneACCESS, this table was stored by TCRdb with only in-frame sequences that have V and J called. A share of the clones is absent; for the studies checked, an unresolved V gene accounts for under half, and the remainder has no known explanation. The sample yields approximately 150,000 clones; around nine tenths were counted once. Less than 20% of the sample rests with the top ten. This specimen consisted of blood, obtained from a patient whose treatment included radiotherapy and nephrectomy. The source is a woman aged 50 to 60 with renal cell carcinoma.

This clone was observed a handful of times. CDR3: CRVGSPAEAFF. Written as DNA, the CDR3 is TGCAGAGTTGGCAGTCCGGCTGAAGCTTTCTTT. The chain is built from TRBV20-1 and TRBJ1-1, with no clear D. CDR3 length equals 11 residues. Germline V gene lookup returns CDR1 DFQATT and CDR2 SNEGSKA (reference sequence).

This clone was counted between two and nine times. The chain has TRBV6-1 and TRBJ1-3, with D possibly TRBD1 on 5 matching bases. The CDR3 covers 15 residues. Germline V CDR1 and CDR2: MNHNS, SASEGT. Trimming shortened V by 2 bases and J by 0 bases, and 8 bases separated the two germline ends. CDR3 nucleotide sequence: TGTGCCAGCAGTGAATGGGGGGGCTCTGGAAACACCATATATTTT. Translation gives CASSEWGGSGNTIYF.

The chain couples TRBV5-1 to TRBJ2-3; D gene ambiguous. V lost 4 bases and J 0 bases, leaving 12 bases between the germline ends. This CDR3 is built from 15 residues. Germline CDR1 is SGHRS and CDR2 is YFSETQ. CDR3 nucleotides: TGCGCCAGCAGCCCCGAAGCGTCTAGCACAGATACGCAGTATTTT. This encodes CASSPEASSTDTQYF. Drawing the rest from reference TRBV5-1 and TRBJ2-3, the complete variable domain is KAGVTQTPRYLIKTRGQQVTLSCSPISGHRSVSWYQQTPGQGLQFLFEYFSETQRNKGNFPGRFSGRQFSNSRSEMNVSTLELGDSALYLCASSPEASSTDTQYFGPGTRLTVL.

V and J are TRBV6-4 and TRBJ2-1; a possible D gene is TRBD2 (5 bases). The CDR3 spans 15 residues. Germline lookup yields CDR1 MRHNA and CDR2 SNTAGT. The V end was cut by 3 bases, the J end by 4 bases, with 13 bases between. The chain's CDR3 is CASSEGRVPYNEQFF. DNA of the CDR3: TGTGCCAGCAGTGAAGGGCGGGTTCCGTACAATGAGCAGTTCTTC.

This clone was observed a single time. J is TRBJ1-5 and V is TRBV9; D gene ambiguous. Germline assignment: CDR1 SGDLS and CDR2 YYNGEE. The CDR3 contains 15 residues. Trimming removed 4 bases from V and 4 bases from J, with 15 bases in between. The CDR3 nucleotides read TGTGCCAGCAGCCCCGAGGCGGGTAGAAATCAGCCCCAGCATTTT. It codes for CASSPEAGRNQPQHF.

In its sample, this clone was seen a few times. This rearrangement joins TRBV27 to TRBJ1-1; D is ambiguous. Germline lookup yields CDR1 MNHEY and CDR2 SMNVEV (reference sequence). The CDR3 contains 11 residues. Between the trimmed V and J ends, which lost 7 bases and 5 bases, there was a span of 8 bases. The CDR3 spells CASKTRTEAFF. CDR3 DNA sequence: TGTGCCAGCAAAACGAGGACTGAAGCTTTCTTT.

The chain recombines TRBV19 with TRBJ2-7; 10 nucleotides align to TRBD2. The germline gives CDR1 LNHDA, CDR2 SQIVND (reference sequence). With V trimmed by 9 bases and J by 3 bases, 11 bases remained unmatched. There are 15 residues in the CDR3. This CDR3 reads CASLGRTSGDYEQYF. CDR3 DNA: TGTGCCAGCCTCGGGCGGACTAGCGGCGACTACGAGCAGTACTTC.

The V and J genes are TRBV6-1 and TRBJ2-7, with TRBD1 identical over 9 bases. The germline gives CDR1 MNHNS, CDR2 SASEGT. V lost 6 bases and J lost 4; bases outside the gene matches: 10. The CDR3 loop spans 15 amino acids. The CDR3 bases are TGTGCCAGCAGGCCCCATGGACAGGGGAATTACGAGCAGTACTTC. As protein: CASRPHGQGNYEQYF.

The chain links TRBV30 to TRBJ1-1, with unresolved D. The CDR3 sequence is 15 residues long. Germline CDR1 GTSNPN, CDR2 SVGIG (reference sequence). Trimming took 0 bases from V and 1 from J, leaving 12 bases between them. CDR3 loop: CAWSVIYWANTEAFF. In DNA, the CDR3 is TGTGCCTGGAGTGTAATTTATTGGGCGAACACTGAAGCTTTCTTT. The full variable domain, its missing parts supplied by reference TRBV30 and TRBJ1-1, is SQTIHQWPATLVQPVGSPLSLECTVEGTSNPNLYWYRQAAGRGLQLLFYSVGIGQISSEVPQNLSASRPQDRQFILSSKKLLLSDSGFYLCAWSVIYWANTEAFFGQGTRLTVV.

This chain connects TRBV5-1 to TRBJ1-3, with 7 positions matching TRBD1. The CDR3 contains 16 residues. The V segment lost 1 base and the J segment 0 bases; nucleotides outside the gene matches: 4. CDR1 SGHRS and CDR2 YFSETQ come from the germline V gene. CDR3 DNA sequence: TGCGCCAGCAGCTTGCAGGGGGTCTCCTCTGGAAACACCATATATTTT. Translation gives CASSLQGVSSGNTIYF.